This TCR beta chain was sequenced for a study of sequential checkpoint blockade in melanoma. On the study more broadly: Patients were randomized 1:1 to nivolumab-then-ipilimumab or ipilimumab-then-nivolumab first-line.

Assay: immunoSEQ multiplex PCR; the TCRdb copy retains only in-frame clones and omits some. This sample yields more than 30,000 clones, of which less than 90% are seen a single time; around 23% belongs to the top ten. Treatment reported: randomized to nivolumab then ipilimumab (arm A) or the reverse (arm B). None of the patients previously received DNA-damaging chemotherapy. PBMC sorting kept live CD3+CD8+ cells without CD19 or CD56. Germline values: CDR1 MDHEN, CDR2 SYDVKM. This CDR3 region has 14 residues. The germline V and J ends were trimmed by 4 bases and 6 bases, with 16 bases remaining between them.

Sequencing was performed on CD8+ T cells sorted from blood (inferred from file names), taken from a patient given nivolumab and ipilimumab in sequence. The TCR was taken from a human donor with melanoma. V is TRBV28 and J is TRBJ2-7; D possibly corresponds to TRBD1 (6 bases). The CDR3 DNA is TGTGCCAGCAGTTACGGGACACACGGGGCCGAGCAGTACTTC. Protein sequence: CASSYGTHGAEQYF.